Listed below are T cell receptor beta chains from one sample, sequenced in a study of blood T cell repertoires in COVID-19. Some clones are missing from TCRdb's copy, which holds only in-frame ones; the method was immunoSEQ multiplex PCR. Of just over 50,000 clones listed, roughly 86% were seen once; the top ten hold roughly 4%. Sequencing was carried out using peripheral blood. All receptors come from a man older than 75 with active COVID-19. Both conserved end residues are part of each CDR3. D genes are given only for firm matches. Only some rows state a clone size, as once, few, many or a class for expanded clones.

clone size: .
V gene: TRBV28
D gene: TRBD2
J gene: TRBJ2-2
CDR3 protein: CASSQPGLAAIAVF
CDR3 DNA: TGTGCCAGCAGTCAACCGGGACTAGCGGCCATAGCGGTTTTT

clone size: .
V gene: TRBV20-1
D gene: .
J gene: TRBJ2-7
CDR3 protein: CSARAHYEQYF
CDR3 DNA: TGCAGTGCTAGAGCACATTACGAGCAGTACTTC

clone size: .
V gene: TRBV7-8
D gene: TRBD1
J gene: TRBJ2-7
CDR3 protein: CASSRGQGISEQYF
CDR3 DNA: TGTGCCAGCAGCCGAGGACAGGGGATTTCCGAGCAGTACTTC

clone size: .
V gene: TRBV7-8
D gene: TRBD2
J gene: TRBJ2-1
CDR3 protein: CASSFRDRLAGVIYNEQFF
CDR3 DNA: TGTGCCAGCAGCTTCCGGGACAGACTAGCGGGAGTTATATACAATGAGCAGTTCTTC

clone size: .
V gene: TRBV4-2
D gene: .
J gene: TRBJ2-3
CDR3 protein: CASSQAGTDTQYF
CDR3 DNA: TGTGCCAGCAGCCAAGCGGGCACAGATACGCAGTATTTT

clone size: .
V gene: TRBV5-4
D gene: TRBD1
J gene: TRBJ2-2
CDR3 protein: CASSLPVGSGQGGELFF
CDR3 DNA: TGTGCCAGCAGCTTGCCCGTCGGGAGCGGACAGGGGGGGGAGCTGTTTTTT

clone size: .
V gene: TRBV4-2
D gene: .
J gene: TRBJ2-1
CDR3 protein: CASSRVAGENEQFF
CDR3 DNA: TGTGCCAGCAGCCGGGTGGCGGGTGAGAATGAGCAGTTCTTC

clone size: .
V gene: TRBV3-1/TRBV3-2
D gene: TRBD2
J gene: TRBJ2-7
CDR3 protein: CASSQGLESYEQYF
CDR3 DNA: TGTGCCAGCAGCCAGGGACTAGAATCCTACGAGCAGTACTTC

clone size: .
V gene: TRBV28
D gene: .
J gene: TRBJ2-5
CDR3 protein: CASSSAPGVETQYF
CDR3 DNA: TGTGCCAGCAGTTCAGCCCCGGGGGTAGAGACCCAGTACTTC

clone size: .
V gene: TRBV10-3
D gene: .
J gene: TRBJ2-3
CDR3 protein: CAISGGTSTDTQYF
CDR3 DNA: TGTGCCATCAGTGGAGGGACTAGCACAGATACGCAGTATTTT

clone size: .
V gene: TRBV15
D gene: TRBD1
J gene: TRBJ1-1
CDR3 protein: CATSRVGTVWGNTEAFF
CDR3 DNA: TGTGCCACCAGCAGGGTAGGGACAGTATGGGGAAACACTGAAGCTTTCTTT

clone size: .
V gene: TRBV6-2/TRBV6-3
D gene: TRBD1
J gene: TRBJ2-5
CDR3 protein: CASSYGTGDTETQYF
CDR3 DNA: TGTGCCAGCAGTTATGGGACAGGGGATACTGAGACCCAGTACTTC

clone size: once
V gene: TRBV30
D gene: .
J gene: TRBJ1-5
CDR3 protein: CAWSRGGGHSNQPQHF
CDR3 DNA: TGTGCCTGGAGTAGGGGGGGAGGCCATAGCAATCAGCCCCAGCATTTT

clone size: .
V gene: TRBV6-5
D gene: .
J gene: TRBJ1-5
CDR3 protein: CASSRSPQANQPQHF
CDR3 DNA: TGTGCCAGCAGTAGGTCCCCCCAGGCAAATCAGCCCCAGCATTTT

clone size: .
V gene: TRBV19
D gene: .
J gene: TRBJ2-6
CDR3 protein: CASSLSSRNSGANVLTF
CDR3 DNA: TGTGCCAGTAGTCTATCTTCCAGGAATTCTGGGGCCAACGTCCTGACTTTC

clone size: .
V gene: TRBV6-6
D gene: TRBD2
J gene: TRBJ2-3
CDR3 protein: CASSYSLAGGIDTQYF
CDR3 DNA: TGTGCCAGCAGTTACTCACTAGCGGGAGGGATAGATACGCAGTATTTT

clone size: .
V gene: TRBV7-2
D gene: TRBD2
J gene: TRBJ2-3
CDR3 protein: CASSLRGGSATDTQYF
CDR3 DNA: TGTGCCAGCAGCTTAAGGGGCGGGAGCGCTACAGATACGCAGTATTTT

clone size: .
V gene: TRBV2
D gene: .
J gene: TRBJ1-1
CDR3 protein: CASTGQGDTEAFF
CDR3 DNA: TGTGCCAGCACTGGACAAGGGGACACTGAAGCTTTCTTT

clone size: .
V gene: TRBV6-4
D gene: .
J gene: TRBJ1-5
CDR3 protein: CASSATWGQPQHF
CDR3 DNA: TGTGCCAGCAGTGCCACTTGGGGCCAGCCCCAGCATTTT

clone size: .
V gene: TRBV11-2
D gene: TRBD2
J gene: TRBJ2-7
CDR3 protein: CASSPLSGRGAYEQYF
CDR3 DNA: TGTGCCAGCAGCCCACTTAGCGGGAGGGGGGCCTACGAGCAGTACTTC

clone size: .
V gene: TRBV9
D gene: TRBD1
J gene: TRBJ2-7
CDR3 protein: CASSVGPGGYEQYF
CDR3 DNA: TGTGCCAGCAGCGTAGGTCCAGGGGGCTACGAGCAGTACTTC

clone size: .
V gene: TRBV4-3
D gene: .
J gene: TRBJ2-3
CDR3 protein: CASSQDARGGRTQYF
CDR3 DNA: TGCGCCAGCAGCCAAGACGCCCGGGGTGGTCGGACGCAGTATTTT

clone size: .
V gene: TRBV18
D gene: .
J gene: TRBJ1-2
CDR3 protein: CASSPLGREANYGYTF
CDR3 DNA: TGTGCCAGCTCACCACTCGGCCGGGAAGCGAACTATGGCTACACCTTC

clone size: .
V gene: TRBV7-9
D gene: .
J gene: TRBJ1-4
CDR3 protein: CASSLSPGEKLFF
CDR3 DNA: TGTGCCAGCAGCTTATCTCCGGGGGAAAAACTGTTTTTT

clone size: .
V gene: TRBV6-5
D gene: .
J gene: TRBJ2-1
CDR3 protein: CASSYGGRNEQFF
CDR3 DNA: TGTGCCAGCAGTTACGGCGGGCGGAATGAGCAGTTCTTC

clone size: .
V gene: TRBV6-2/TRBV6-3
D gene: .
J gene: TRBJ1-4
CDR3 protein: CASSYDPGEGTNEKLFF
CDR3 DNA: TGTGCCAGCAGTTACGATCCCGGAGAGGGAACTAATGAAAAACTGTTTTTT

clone size: .
V gene: TRBV19
D gene: TRBD2
J gene: TRBJ2-5
CDR3 protein: CAPQGLAGVETQYF
CDR3 DNA: TGTGCCCCCCAAGGCCTAGCGGGAGTGGAGACCCAGTACTTC

clone size: few
V gene: TRBV27
D gene: .
J gene: TRBJ2-7
CDR3 protein: CASSLSRGTYEQYF
CDR3 DNA: TGTGCCAGCAGTTTATCCCGGGGTACCTACGAGCAGTACTTC

clone size: .
V gene: TRBV4-3
D gene: TRBD2
J gene: TRBJ2-7
CDR3 protein: CASSQVGTSGIYEQYF
CDR3 DNA: TGCGCCAGCAGCCAAGTTGGGACTAGCGGGATCTACGAGCAGTACTTC

clone size: .
V gene: TRBV28
D gene: TRBD2
J gene: TRBJ2-1
CDR3 protein: CASRSREGLAGGGYNEQFF
CDR3 DNA: TGTGCCAGCAGATCCCGTGAAGGACTAGCGGGAGGAGGCTACAATGAGCAGTTCTTC

clone size: .
V gene: TRBV19
D gene: .
J gene: TRBJ1-4
CDR3 protein: CASSMGGTNEKLFF
CDR3 DNA: TGTGCCAGTAGTATGGGGGGGACTAATGAAAAACTGTTTTTT

clone size: .
V gene: TRBV7-9
D gene: .
J gene: TRBJ2-3
CDR3 protein: CASSLASVGPDTQYF
CDR3 DNA: TGTGCCAGCAGCTTAGCGTCGGTGGGCCCAGATACGCAGTATTTT

clone size: .
V gene: TRBV9
D gene: TRBD1
J gene: TRBJ2-5
CDR3 protein: CASSPRQGETQYF
CDR3 DNA: TGTGCCAGCAGCCCTAGACAGGGAGAGACCCAGTACTTC

clone size: .
V gene: TRBV3-1/TRBV3-2
D gene: .
J gene: TRBJ2-7
CDR3 protein: CASSQTAVYEQYF
CDR3 DNA: TGTGCCAGCAGCCAAACAGCCGTCTACGAGCAGTACTTC

clone size: .
V gene: TRBV5-1
D gene: TRBD2
J gene: TRBJ2-1
CDR3 protein: CASSLGDASGRASYNEQFF
CDR3 DNA: TGCGCCAGCAGCTTGGGAGATGCTAGCGGGAGGGCATCCTACAATGAGCAGTTCTTC

clone size: .
V gene: TRBV6-2/TRBV6-3
D gene: TRBD1
J gene: TRBJ1-4
CDR3 protein: CASSYPRGDRTNEKLFF
CDR3 DNA: TGTGCCAGCAGTTACCCGCGGGGGGACAGAACTAATGAAAAACTGTTTTTT

clone size: .
V gene: TRBV27
D gene: .
J gene: TRBJ2-1
CDR3 protein: CASSSGLNEQFF
CDR3 DNA: TGTGCCAGCAGTTCAGGGCTGAATGAGCAGTTCTTC

clone size: .
V gene: TRBV19
D gene: .
J gene: TRBJ1-1
CDR3 protein: CASSSPWRQQNTEAFF
CDR3 DNA: TGTGCCAGTAGCTCACCATGGAGACAGCAGAACACTGAAGCTTTCTTT

clone size: .
V gene: TRBV7-8
D gene: TRBD1
J gene: TRBJ2-1
CDR3 protein: CASSSLQGVKYNEQFF
CDR3 DNA: TGTGCCAGCAGCTCACTACAGGGGGTGAAGTATAATGAGCAGTTCTTC

clone size: .
V gene: TRBV6-5
D gene: .
J gene: TRBJ2-1
CDR3 protein: CASRASDSYNEQFF
CDR3 DNA: TGTGCCAGCAGAGCCAGCGACTCCTACAATGAGCAGTTCTTC

clone size: few
V gene: TRBV4-3
D gene: .
J gene: TRBJ2-2
CDR3 protein: CASSQEEGNTGELFF
CDR3 DNA: TGCGCCAGCAGCCAAGAGGAGGGGAACACCGGGGAGCTGTTTTTT

clone size: once
V gene: TRBV2
D gene: TRBD2
J gene: TRBJ2-7
CDR3 protein: CASTGLAGDPRVGEQYF
CDR3 DNA: TGTGCCAGCACCGGACTAGCGGGAGATCCCCGAGTAGGCGAGCAGTACTTC

clone size: .
V gene: TRBV11-3
D gene: .
J gene: TRBJ2-5
CDR3 protein: CASSPTGSRKETQYF
CDR3 DNA: TGTGCCAGCAGCCCCACAGGGTCGAGAAAAGAGACCCAGTACTTC